This T cell receptor beta chain was sequenced for a study of cytomegalovirus exposure and HLA in healthy donors. The primer mix had 60 Vbeta and 13 Jbeta primers. Clones were sequenced by immunoSEQ multiplex PCR, and TCRdb holds only the in-frame ones, with some missing. The sample contains 100,000 to 150,000 clones, about 78% of which appear only once. Trimming shortened V by 3 bases and J by 6 bases, and 12 bases separated the two germline ends. The germline V gene has CDR1 LNHDA and CDR2 SQIVND (reference sequence). This CDR3 has 14 residues. Input material: PBMCs. This sequence was found in a female donor in good health and CMV-seronegative. The J gene is TRBJ1-5, the V gene TRBV19, with D unresolved. This CDR3 reads CASSMYRRSQPQHF. Written as DNA, the CDR3 is TGTGCCAGTAGTATGTACAGACGCAGTCAGCCCCAGCATTTT.